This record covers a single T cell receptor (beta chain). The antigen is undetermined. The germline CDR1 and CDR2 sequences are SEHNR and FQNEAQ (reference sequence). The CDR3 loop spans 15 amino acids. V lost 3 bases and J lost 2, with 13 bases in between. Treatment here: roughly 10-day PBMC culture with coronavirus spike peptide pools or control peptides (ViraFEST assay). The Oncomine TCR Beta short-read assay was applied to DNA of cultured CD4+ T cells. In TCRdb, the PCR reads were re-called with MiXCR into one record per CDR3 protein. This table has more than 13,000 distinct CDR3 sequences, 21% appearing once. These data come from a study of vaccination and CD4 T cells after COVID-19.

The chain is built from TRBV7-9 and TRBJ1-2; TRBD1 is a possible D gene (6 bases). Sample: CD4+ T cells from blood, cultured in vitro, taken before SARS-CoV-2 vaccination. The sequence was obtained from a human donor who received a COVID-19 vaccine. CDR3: CASSLAFQGNYGYTF. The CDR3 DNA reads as TGTGCCAGCAGCTTGGCGTTCCAGGGGAACTATGGCTACACCTTC.